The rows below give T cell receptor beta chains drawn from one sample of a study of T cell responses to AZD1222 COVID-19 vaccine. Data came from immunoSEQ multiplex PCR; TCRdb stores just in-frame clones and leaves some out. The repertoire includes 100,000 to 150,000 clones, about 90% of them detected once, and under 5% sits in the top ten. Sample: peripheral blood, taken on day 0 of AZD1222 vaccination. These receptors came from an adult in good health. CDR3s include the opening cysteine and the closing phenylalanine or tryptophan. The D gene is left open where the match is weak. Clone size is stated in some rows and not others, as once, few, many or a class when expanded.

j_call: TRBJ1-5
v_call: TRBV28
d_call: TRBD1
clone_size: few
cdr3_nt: TGTGCCAGCACTCTTACTACAAGACAGGGACCGAATCAGCCCCAGCATTTT
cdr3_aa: CASTLTTRQGPNQPQHF

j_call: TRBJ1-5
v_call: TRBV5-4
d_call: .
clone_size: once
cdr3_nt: TGTGCCAGCAGCTTAGAGGGTATGGAACAGCCCCAGCATTTT
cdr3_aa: CASSLEGMEQPQHF

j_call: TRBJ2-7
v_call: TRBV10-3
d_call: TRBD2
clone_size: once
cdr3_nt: TGTGCCATCCGACTAGCGGGGAACGAGCAGTACTTC
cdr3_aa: CAIRLAGNEQYF

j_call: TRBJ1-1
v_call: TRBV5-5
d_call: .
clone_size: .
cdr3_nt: TGTGCCAGCAGCGCCCAGGGACGGTCAGAAGCTTTCTTT
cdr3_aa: CASSAQGRSEAFF

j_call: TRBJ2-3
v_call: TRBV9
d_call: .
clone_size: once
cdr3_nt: TGTGCCAGCAGCGTAGTAGGTGTGGGAGATACGCAGTATTTT
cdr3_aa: CASSVVGVGDTQYF

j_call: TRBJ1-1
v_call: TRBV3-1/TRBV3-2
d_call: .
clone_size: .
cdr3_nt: TGTGCCAGCAGCCAACTAAAAACTCAAGCTTTCTTT
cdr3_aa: CASSQLKTQAFF

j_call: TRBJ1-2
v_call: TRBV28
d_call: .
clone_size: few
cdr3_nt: TGTGCCAGCAGTCCCGAGGGGTTCTATGGCTACACCTTC
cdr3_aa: CASSPEGFYGYTF

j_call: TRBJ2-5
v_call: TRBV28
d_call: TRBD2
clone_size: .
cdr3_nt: TGTGCCAGCAGTCAAGGCAGCGGGGGGGCTACGGTGGAGACCCAGTACTTC
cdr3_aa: CASSQGSGGATVETQYF

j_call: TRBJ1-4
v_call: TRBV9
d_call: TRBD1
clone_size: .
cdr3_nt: TGTGCCAGCAGCCCGTCCTTACAGGGGGCGTTAGAAAAACTGTTTTTT
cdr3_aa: CASSPSLQGALEKLFF

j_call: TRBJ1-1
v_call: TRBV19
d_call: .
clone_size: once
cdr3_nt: TGTGCCACTAAACAGGGTCCTGAAGCTTTCTTT
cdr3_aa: CATKQGPEAFF

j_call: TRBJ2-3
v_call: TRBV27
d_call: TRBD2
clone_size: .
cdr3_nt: TGTGCCAGCAGTTTATTTGGCGGGGGGGGCACAGATACGCAGTATTTT
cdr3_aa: CASSLFGGGGTDTQYF

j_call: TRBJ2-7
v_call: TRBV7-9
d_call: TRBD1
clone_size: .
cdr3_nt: TGTGCCAGCAGAAAAGGGGGCGCGTTGGCCTACGAGCAGTACTTC
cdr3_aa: CASRKGGALAYEQYF